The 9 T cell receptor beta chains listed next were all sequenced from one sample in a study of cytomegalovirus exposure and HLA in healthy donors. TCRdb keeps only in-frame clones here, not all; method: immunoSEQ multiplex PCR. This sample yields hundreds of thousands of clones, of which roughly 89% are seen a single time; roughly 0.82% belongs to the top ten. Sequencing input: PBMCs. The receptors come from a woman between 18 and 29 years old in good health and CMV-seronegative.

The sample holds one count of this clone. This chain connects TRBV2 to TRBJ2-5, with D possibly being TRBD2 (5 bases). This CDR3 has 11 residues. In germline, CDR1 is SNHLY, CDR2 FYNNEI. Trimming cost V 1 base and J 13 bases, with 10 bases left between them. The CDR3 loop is CASSEVSGLYF. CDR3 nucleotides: TGTGCCAGCAGTGAAGTGTCAGGACTGTACTTC.

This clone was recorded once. In DNA, the CDR3 is TGTGCCAGCAGTGAGCGGGGGGTGGGAGTGGATAATGAAAAACTGTTTTTT. Protein product: CASSERGVGVDNEKLFF. The chain links TRBV6-1 to TRBJ1-4; D perhaps matches TRBD1 (5 bases). The germline V gene has CDR1 MNHNS and CDR2 SASEGT. V lost 3 bases, J lost 4 bases, and 18 bases lay in between. The CDR3 has 17 residues.

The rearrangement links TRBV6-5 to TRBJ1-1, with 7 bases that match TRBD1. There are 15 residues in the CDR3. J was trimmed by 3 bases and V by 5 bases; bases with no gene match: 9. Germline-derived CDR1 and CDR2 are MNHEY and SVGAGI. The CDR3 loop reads CASSRTGFEDTEAFF. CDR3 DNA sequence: TGTGCCAGCAGTCGGACAGGCTTTGAGGACACTGAAGCTTTCTTT.

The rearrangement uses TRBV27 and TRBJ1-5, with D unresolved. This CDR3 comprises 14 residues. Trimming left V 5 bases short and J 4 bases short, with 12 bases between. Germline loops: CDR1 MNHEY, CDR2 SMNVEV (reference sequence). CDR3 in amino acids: CASSPLAGNQPQHF. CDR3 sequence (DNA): TGTGCCAGCAGTCCCCTCGCGGGTAATCAGCCCCAGCATTTT.

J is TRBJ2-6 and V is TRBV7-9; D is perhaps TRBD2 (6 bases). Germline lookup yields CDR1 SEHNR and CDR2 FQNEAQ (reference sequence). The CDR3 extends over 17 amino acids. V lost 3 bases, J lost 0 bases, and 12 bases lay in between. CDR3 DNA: TGTGCCAGCAGCTTCGATGGGGGGTACTCTGGGGCCAACGTCCTGACTTTC. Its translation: CASSFDGGYSGANVLTF.

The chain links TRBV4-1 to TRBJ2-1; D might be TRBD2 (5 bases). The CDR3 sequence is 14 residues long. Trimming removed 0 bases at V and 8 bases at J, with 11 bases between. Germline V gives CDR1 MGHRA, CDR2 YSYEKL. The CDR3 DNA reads TGCGCCAGCAGCCAAGAAGGAGCGGTGCATGAGCAGTTCTTC. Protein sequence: CASSQEGAVHEQFF.

CDR3 region: CASSDIDRVDNQPQHF. The CDR3 nucleotides read TGTGCCAGCAGTGATATAGACAGGGTTGACAATCAGCCCCAGCATTTT. The chain uses TRBV6-1 and TRBJ1-5; 7 bases are a match to TRBD1. V was pared by 3 bases and J by 3 bases, with 8 bases of the junction left unmatched. This CDR3 has 16 amino acids. Germline V gene sequence: CDR1 MNHNS, CDR2 SASEGT.

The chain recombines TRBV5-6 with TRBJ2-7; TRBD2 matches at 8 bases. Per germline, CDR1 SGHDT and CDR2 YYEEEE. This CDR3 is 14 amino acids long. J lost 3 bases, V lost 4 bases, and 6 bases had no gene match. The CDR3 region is CASSHPSGYYEQYF. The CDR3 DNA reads TGTGCCAGCAGCCATCCTAGCGGGTACTACGAGCAGTACTTC.

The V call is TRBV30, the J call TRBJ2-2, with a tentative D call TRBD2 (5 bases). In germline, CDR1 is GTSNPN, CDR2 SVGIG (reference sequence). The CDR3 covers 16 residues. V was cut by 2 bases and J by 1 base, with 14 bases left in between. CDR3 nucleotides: TGTGCCTGGAGTACCGGGATTGTGGGGAACACCGGGGAGCTGTTTTTT. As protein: CAWSTGIVGNTGELFF.